The T cell receptor (beta chain) under discussion was sequenced for a study of cytomegalovirus exposure and HLA in healthy donors. Study results and limitations: The authors assumed roughly uniform sequencing depth across donors for presence/absence analyses. High sensitivity and specificity were reportedly achieved when the classifier diagnosed cytomegalovirus status. Many donors carried some public TCRs, although rarity characterized most TCR sequences. Productive rates of about 87% or about 30% were seen for most TCR beta V segments in an earlier analysis.

On this clone itself: Antigen specificity is unknown. One end of the junction varies from germline; a read error may be responsible.

PCR was performed using 60 Vbeta and 13 Jbeta primers. Using immunoSEQ multiplex PCR, the repertoire was profiled, and TCRdb retains in-frame clones only, with some absent. This sample has about 150,000 clones, with roughly 72% found just once. The CDR3 runs 15 residues. CDR1 is SEHNR and CDR2 is FQNEAQ in the germline V gene (reference sequence). J is TRBJ2-2 and V is TRBV7-9; 7 bases map to TRBD2. This receptor was taken from a man aged 25 to 40 in good health and CMV-seronegative. The source material was PBMCs. CDR3 residues: CSSSISGSNTGELFF. In DNA, the CDR3 is TGTTCCAGCAGCATTAGCGGGTCTAACACCGGGGAGCTGTTTTTT.